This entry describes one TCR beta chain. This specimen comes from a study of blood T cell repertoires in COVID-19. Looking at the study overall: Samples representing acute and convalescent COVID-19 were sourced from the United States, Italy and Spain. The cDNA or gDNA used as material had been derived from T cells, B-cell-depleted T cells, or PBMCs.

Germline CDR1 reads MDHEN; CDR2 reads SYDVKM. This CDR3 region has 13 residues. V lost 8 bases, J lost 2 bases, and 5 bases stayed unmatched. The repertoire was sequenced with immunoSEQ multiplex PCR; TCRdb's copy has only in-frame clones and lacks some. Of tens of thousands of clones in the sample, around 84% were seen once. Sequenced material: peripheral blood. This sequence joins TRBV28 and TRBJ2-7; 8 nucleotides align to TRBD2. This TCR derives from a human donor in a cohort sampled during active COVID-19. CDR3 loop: CASGAGGAYEQYF. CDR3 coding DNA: TGTGCCAGCGGGGCGGGAGGTGCCTACGAGCAGTACTTC.